The sequence of this T cell receptor beta chain was determined in a study of response to subunit inactivated influenza vaccine. In germline, CDR1 is SGHRS, CDR2 YFSETQ. The CDR3 runs 12 residues. Between the trimmed V and J ends, which lost 4 bases and 3 bases, there was a span of 7 bases. In this sample, this clonotype turned up many times. TCRdb reanalysed the RT-PCR reads using MiXCR and keeps one entry per CDR3 protein. The sample records 700,000 to 900,000 distinct CDR3 sequences, 21% being singletons. V gene TRBV5-1 combines with J gene TRBJ1-1, with D hard to call. Sequencing was performed on PBMCs from blood, taken roughly 5 days after vaccination. The receptor was derived from a man aged 50 or older who received an inactivated influenza vaccine. CDR3 amino acids: CASSPDHTEAFF. The CDR3 DNA reads TGCGCCAGCAGCCCGGACCACACTGAAGCTTTCTTT. Using reference TRBV5-1 and TRBJ1-1 for the parts outside the CDR3, the full variable domain is KAGVTQTPRYLIKTRGQQVTLSCSPISGHRSVSWYQQTPGQGLQFLFEYFSETQRNKGNFPGRFSGRQFSNSRSEMNVSTLELGDSALYLCASSPDHTEAFFGQGTRLTVV.